One and the same sample provided the 29 T cell receptor beta chains below, sequenced in a study of graft-versus-host responses after intestinal transplantation. Assay used: immunoSEQ multiplex PCR; TCRdb lists only in-frame clones, some missing. The profile shows around 120,000 clones, over 85% of them singletons. These TCRs' antigens remain unknown. The sample consisted of unstimulated CD4+ T cells sorted from spleen or lymph node cells, taken before intestinal transplant. These receptors were taken from a human donor who received an intestinal transplant.

V and J are TRBV6-1 and TRBJ1-5; the match to TRBD1 covers 8 bases. The CDR3 is 14 residues long. J was trimmed by 9 bases and V by 5 bases; bases with no gene match: 9. Germline-derived CDR1 and CDR2 are MNHNS and SASEGT. The CDR3: CASSFDRGVGPQHF. The CDR3 nucleotides read TGTGCCAGCAGTTTCGACAGGGGCGTAGGGCCCCAGCATTTT.

The rearrangement links TRBV30 to TRBJ2-1, with D possibly being TRBD2 (6 bases). Per germline, CDR1 GTSNPN and CDR2 SVGIG (reference sequence). The V gene lost 4 bases and the J gene lost 4 bases, with 8 bases spanning the gap. The CDR3 spans 12 residues. The CDR3 protein is CAWNAGYNEQFF. CDR3 nucleotide sequence: TGTGCCTGGAATGCGGGGTACAATGAGCAGTTCTTC.

The CDR3 here is CASSFWPEGRKGYTF. The CDR3 DNA reads as TGTGCCAGCAGCTTTTGGCCGGAGGGGAGGAAGGGCTACACCTTC. The gene calls are TRBV7-9 and TRBJ1-2, with D perhaps TRBD1 (5 bases). The ends were cut back, 3 bases at V and 8 bases at J, with 19 bases in the middle. CDR3 length: 15 residues. The germline V gene encodes CDR1 SEHNR and CDR2 FQNEAQ (reference sequence).

The chain links TRBV7-9 to TRBJ2-7, with D unresolved. The germline gives CDR1 SEHNR, CDR2 FQNEAQ (reference sequence). The CDR3 totals 14 residues. Trimming stripped 3 bases from V and 5 bases from J, with 14 bases between. CDR3 in amino acids: CASSFSGPADEQYF. The DNA for the CDR3 is TGTGCCAGCAGCTTTTCCGGACCGGCAGACGAGCAGTACTTC.

The count of this clone is one. This chain uses TRBV9 with TRBJ2-1; D perhaps matches TRBD2 (6 bases). This CDR3 has 14 amino acids. Germline CDR1 SGDLS, CDR2 YYNGEE. With 0 bases removed from V and 6 bases from J, the gap between germline ends came to 10 bases. The CDR3 nucleotides are TGTGCCAGCAGCGTAGATGCGGGACCCAATGAGCAGTTCTTC. This encodes CASSVDAGPNEQFF.

The chain has TRBV29-1 and TRBJ2-5, with D unclear. The CDR3 is made up of 14 amino acids. The germline V gene has CDR1 SQVTM and CDR2 ANQGSEA. The V end was cut by 1 base, the J end by 1 base, with 10 bases between. The CDR3 bases are TGCAGCGTTGAAGTCGGGTCAGTCCAAGAGACCCAGTACTTC. Its protein is CSVEVGSVQETQYF.

The rearrangement links TRBV9 to TRBJ2-7, with TRBD2 matching over 8 bases. The CDR3 sequence is 14 residues long. The J segment lost 6 bases and the V segment lost 0 bases, leaving 5 bases of the junction unmatched. Germline-derived CDR1 and CDR2 are SGDLS and YYNGEE. As DNA, the CDR3 is TGTGCCAGCAGCGTAGTGGCGGGGGGCCGCGAGCAGTACTTC. It encodes CASSVVAGGREQYF.

The chain couples TRBV28 to TRBJ2-1, with 8 bases fitting TRBD2. CDR1 MDHEN and CDR2 SYDVKM come from the germline V gene. Unmatched junction bases numbered 11, after V lost 3 bases and J lost 13 bases. This CDR3 region has 14 residues. CDR3 sequence: CASSFPGLDRYQFF. The CDR3 DNA sequence: TGTGCCAGCAGTTTCCCGGGACTAGATCGGTATCAGTTCTTC.

The sample holds one count of this clone. V usage is TRBV5-1 and J usage is TRBJ1-1, with a weak D call TRBD1 (6 bases). V lost 1 base to trimming and J lost 1 base, with 11 bases between them. The length of the CDR3 is 15 residues. Germline CDR1 is SGHRS and CDR2 is YFSETQ. CDR3 bases: TGCGCCAGCAGCTTGTTAAGGGGGAGGAACACTGAAGCTTTCTTT. Amino acid sequence: CASSLLRGRNTEAFF.

The V and J genes are TRBV7-9 and TRBJ2-1; D possibly corresponds to TRBD2 (5 bases). The germline V gene encodes CDR1 SEHNR and CDR2 FQNEAQ (reference sequence). The CDR3 runs 15 residues. Trimming pared 5 bases from V and 8 bases from J, leaving 19 bases between. The CDR3 loop reads CASSPTARRNDEQFF. DNA of the CDR3: TGTGCCAGCAGCCCGACGGCGCGGAGGAACGATGAGCAGTTCTTC.

The gene calls are TRBV5-1 and TRBJ2-5; no clear D. V shed 2 bases and J shed 4 bases, with 9 bases lying between them. In germline, CDR1 is SGHRS, CDR2 YFSETQ. The CDR3 covers 13 residues. The CDR3 nucleotides read TGCGCCAGCAGCTTAACGGTAGCAGAGACCCAGTACTTC. It is translated as CASSLTVAETQYF. Together with reference TRBV5-1 and TRBJ2-5, the CDR3 gives the full variable domain: KAGVTQTPRYLIKTRGQQVTLSCSPISGHRSVSWYQQTPGQGLQFLFEYFSETQRNKGNFPGRFSGRQFSNSRSEMNVSTLELGDSALYLCASSLTVAETQYFGPGTRLLVL.

The rearrangement links TRBV14 to TRBJ2-5; maybe TRBD1 (6 bases). The assigned J gene may be wrong: the sequence end matches TRBJ2-7 better. Germline CDR1 reads SGHDN; CDR2 reads FVKESK. The CDR3 consists of 14 residues. The CDR3: CASSPLTGSYEQYF. For the CDR3, the DNA is TGTGCCAGCAGCCCCCTGACAGGCTCCTACGAGCAGTACTTC.

The chain joins TRBV5-1 to TRBJ1-1; D is perhaps TRBD1 (6 bases). The length of the CDR3 is 12 residues. With 3 bases removed from V and 8 bases from J, the gap between germline ends came to 11 bases. Per the germline V gene, CDR1 is SGHRS and CDR2 is YFSETQ. For the CDR3, the DNA is TGCGCCAGCAGCTCGCAGGGGAAGGAAGCTTTCTTT. Protein sequence: CASSSQGKEAFF.

V is TRBV5-1 and J is TRBJ2-3; D perhaps matches TRBD2 (5 bases). The CDR3 is 15 amino acids. Germline CDR1 is SGHRS and CDR2 is YFSETQ. Deletions cut 1 base from V and 2 bases from J, with 11 bases between. CDR3 nucleotides: TGCGCCAGCAGCTTGACAGCGGAGCCCACAGATACGCAGTATTTT. It codes for CASSLTAEPTDTQYF.

This chain joins TRBV19 and TRBJ2-1; 8 nucleotides line up with TRBD2. This CDR3 is built from 16 residues. V lost 2 bases to trimming and J lost 2 bases; unmatched junction nucleotides: 5. In germline, CDR1 is LNHDA, CDR2 SQIVND (reference sequence). DNA for the CDR3: TGTGCCAGTAGTATACTCGCACTAGCGGCCTACAATGAGCAGTTCTTC. It yields the protein CASSILALAAYNEQFF.

V and J are TRBV5-1 and TRBJ2-3; no firm D call. Trimming removed 0 bases at V and 0 bases at J, with 5 bases between. Per the germline V gene, CDR1 is SGHRS and CDR2 is YFSETQ. This CDR3 is 14 amino acids long. The CDR3 DNA reads TGCGCCAGCAGCTTGGAATCGAGCACAGATACGCAGTATTTT. This translates into CASSLESSTDTQYF.

This sequence joins TRBV9 and TRBJ2-5; D is unresolved. The ends were cut back, 0 bases at V and 1 base at J, with 7 bases in the middle. CDR1 SGDLS and CDR2 YYNGEE come from the germline V gene. The CDR3 loop spans 14 amino acids. CDR3 coding DNA: TGTGCCAGCAGCGTAGGGTCAGCCCAAGAGACCCAGTACTTC. It yields the protein CASSVGSAQETQYF.

The CDR3 sequence: CASSFIGDHNEQFF. CDR3 in DNA: TGTGCCAGCAGTTTCATAGGGGATCACAATGAGCAGTTCTTC. The genes are TRBV28 and TRBJ2-1; tentatively, D is TRBD1 (5 bases). The CDR3 is 14 residues long. From germline, CDR1 is MDHEN and CDR2 SYDVKM. V was cut by 3 bases and J by 5 bases, with 11 bases left in between.

This clone has just one count. The J gene is TRBJ1-5, the V gene TRBV28; D is possibly TRBD1 (5 bases). Germline values: CDR1 MDHEN, CDR2 SYDVKM. The ends were cut back, 3 bases at V and 5 bases at J, with 11 bases in the middle. There are 14 residues in the CDR3. CDR3 amino acids: CASSFPGTYQPQHF. The CDR3 nucleotides read TGTGCCAGCAGTTTCCCAGGGACTTATCAGCCCCAGCATTTT.

The chain combines TRBV18 with TRBJ1-1; TRBD1 might be the D (5 bases). The CDR3 contains 14 residues. With 5 bases removed from V and 6 bases from J, the gap between germline ends came to 16 bases. Per the germline V gene, CDR1 is KGHSH and CDR2 is LQKENI. The CDR3 DNA reads as TGTGCCAGCTCAAGTGGGGGGGGAACCGCTGAAGCTTTCTTT. This sequence encodes CASSSGGGTAEAFF.

The J gene is TRBJ2-3, the V gene TRBV9, with 12 bases aligning to TRBD2. V shed 2 bases, J shed 3 bases, and the junction held 4 bases outside the gene matches. Germline values: CDR1 SGDLS, CDR2 YYNGEE. The CDR3 is 16 amino acids. Written as DNA, the CDR3 is TGTGCCAGCAGCGTCCAAGGACTAGCGGGAACAGATACGCAGTATTTT. Its translation: CASSVQGLAGTDTQYF.

V is TRBV25-1 and J is TRBJ1-1; no clear D gene. This CDR3 is built from 15 residues. Germline CDR1 reads MGHDK; CDR2 reads SYGVNS. V dropped 5 bases and J dropped 3 bases, with 16 bases sitting between them. The CDR3 region has the DNA TGTGCCAGCAGTCCCCACGGAAGGGTACACACTGAAGCTTTCTTT. Encoded protein: CASSPHGRVHTEAFF.

The rearrangement joins TRBV7-6 to TRBJ2-1; 9 positions match TRBD2. The CDR3 runs to 15 residues. Germline V CDR1 and CDR2: SGHVS, FNYEAQ. V shed 3 bases, J shed 9 bases, and the junction held 9 bases outside the gene matches. The CDR3 DNA follows: TGTGCCAGCAGCTTTATAGCGGGAGATTACGGTGAGCAGTTCTTC. It encodes CASSFIAGDYGEQFF.

This sequence joins TRBV10-3 and TRBJ2-2; no definite D call. The CDR3 loop spans 13 amino acids. CDR1 and CDR2 from the germline V gene are ENHRY and SYGVKD. V was clipped by 3 bases and J by 11 bases, with 13 bases between them. The CDR3 nucleotides read TGTGCCATCAGTGAAAGCGAGAGGTCTGAGCTGTTTTTT. Translated, it gives CAISESERSELFF.

V usage is TRBV27 and J usage is TRBJ1-1, with D tentatively TRBD1 (5 bases). The CDR3 loop spans 13 amino acids. Germline loops: CDR1 MNHEY, CDR2 SMNVEV (reference sequence). V dropped 7 bases and J dropped 4 bases, with 13 bases sitting between them. The chain's CDR3 is CASIQGRGTEAFF. As DNA, the CDR3 is TGTGCCAGCATTCAGGGAAGGGGCACTGAAGCTTTCTTT.

V usage is TRBV25-1 and J usage is TRBJ2-2; the D is unclear. The ends were cut back, 1 base at V and 6 bases at J, with 9 bases in the middle. This CDR3 region has 14 residues. Looked up from germline, CDR1 is MGHDK and CDR2 is SYGVNS. This CDR3 reads CASSELEVPGELFF. The CDR3 DNA reads as TGTGCCAGCAGTGAATTAGAGGTTCCCGGGGAGCTGTTTTTT.

V usage is TRBV30 and J usage is TRBJ2-7; 9 bases fit TRBD1. Germline trimming cut 5 bases from V and 0 bases from J; bases unmatched to any gene: 2. The germline gives CDR1 GTSNPN, CDR2 SVGIG (reference sequence). The CDR3 is 13 amino acids. CDR3 in amino acids: CAWGTGTSYEQYF. In DNA, the CDR3 is TGTGCCTGGGGGACAGGGACCTCCTACGAGCAGTACTTC.

The V call is TRBV7-3, the J call TRBJ2-1; 7 nucleotides agree with TRBD1. Germline V CDR1 and CDR2: SGHTA, FQGTGA. This CDR3 comprises 15 residues. With 5 bases clipped from V and 1 base from J, the junction kept 5 bases outside the gene matches. The CDR3 DNA reads as TGTGCCAGCAGCCCTGACAGGGTATCCTACAATGAGCAGTTCTTC. Encoded protein: CASSPDRVSYNEQFF. The full variable domain, with the rest looked up from reference TRBV7-3 and TRBJ2-1, is GAGVSQTPSNKVTEKGKYVELRCDPISGHTALYWYRQSLGQGPEFLIYFQGTGAADDSGLPNDRFFAVRPEGSVSTLKIQRTERGDSAVYLCASSPDRVSYNEQFFGPGTRLTVL.

Turning to this clone: At one of its ends the junction is not consistent with the germline gene, which may arise from a read error. V gene TRBV7-2 combines with J gene TRBJ2-7; D may be TRBD1 or TRBD2 (5 bases each). CDR3 size: 18 residues. The V gene's germline CDR1 is SGHTA and CDR2 FQGNSA. CDR3 bases: TGTGCCGGCAGCTTAGGCGTGGGACGCGACCTTGGAGGATACGAGCAGTACTTC. Protein product: CAGSLGVGRDLGGYEQYF.